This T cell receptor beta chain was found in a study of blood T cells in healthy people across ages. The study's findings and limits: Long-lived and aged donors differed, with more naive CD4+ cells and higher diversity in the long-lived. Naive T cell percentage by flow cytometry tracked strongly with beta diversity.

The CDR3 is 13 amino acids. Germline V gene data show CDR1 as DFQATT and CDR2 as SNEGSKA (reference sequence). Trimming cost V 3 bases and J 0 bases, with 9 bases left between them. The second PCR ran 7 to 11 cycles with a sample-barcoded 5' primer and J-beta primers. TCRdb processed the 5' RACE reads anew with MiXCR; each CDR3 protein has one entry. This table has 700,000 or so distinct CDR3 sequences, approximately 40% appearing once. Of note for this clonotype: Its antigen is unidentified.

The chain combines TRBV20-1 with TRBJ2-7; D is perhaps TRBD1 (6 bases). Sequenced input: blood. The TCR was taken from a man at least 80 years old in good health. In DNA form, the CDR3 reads TGCAGTGCTAGGGGGGACACCTCCTACGAGCAGTACTTC. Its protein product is CSARGDTSYEQYF.